The 27 T cell receptor beta chains listed next were all sequenced from one sample in a study of prognosis after radiotherapy for stage I lung cancer. From genomic DNA, two-round multiplex PCR was used to amplify TCR beta CDR3. It was primers specific to each TRBV and TRBJ gene that first-round PCR used. TCRdb fed the multiplex PCR reads into MiXCR, producing one record per CDR3 protein. The sample comprises fewer than 35,000 distinct CDR3 sequences, less than 40% of which are singletons, and about 12% rests with the top ten. The sample in question was PBMCs, obtained before or after stereotactic body radiation therapy (not recorded which). Receptor source: a donor over 45 with non-small cell lung cancer.

As regards this clonotype: At one boundary the junction diverges from the germline segment, which might be a read error. The chain combines TRBV12-3 or TRBV12-4 with TRBJ1-4, with 7 bases fitting TRBD1. This CDR3 has 15 residues. Written as DNA, the CDR3 is TGTGCCAGCAGTGCAGACAGGGTGTTTGATGAAAAACCGTTTTTT. As protein: CASSADRVFDEKPFF.

The sample holds many counts of this clonotype. This chain links TRBV3-1 with TRBJ2-2; 8 bases fit TRBD2. CDR3 length: 15 residues. Trimming at V came to 3 bases and at J to 6 bases, leaving 6 bases not matched to a gene. Looked up from germline, CDR1 is LGHDT and CDR2 is YNNKEL (reference sequence). The chain's CDR3 is CASSQVAGRAGELFF. The CDR3 coding sequence is TGTGCCAGCAGCCAGGTAGCGGGACGCGCCGGGGAGCTGTTTTTT.

Note on this clonotype: A much larger clonotype is one base distant, so this may be a read error. The chain carries TRBV5-4 and TRBJ1-1; no clear D. V dropped 5 bases and J dropped 4 bases, with 9 bases sitting between them. The CDR3 consists of 12 residues. Germline CDR1 reads SGHNT; CDR2 reads YYREEE (reference sequence). CDR3 protein: CASRLFPTEAFF. Written as DNA, the CDR3 is TGTGCCAGCAGACTATTCCCCACTGAAGCTTTCTTT. Drawing the rest from reference TRBV5-4 and TRBJ1-1, the complete variable domain is ETGVTQSPTHLIKTRGQQVTLRCSSQSGHNTVSWYQQALGQGPQFIFQYYREEENGRGNFPPRFSGLQFPNYSSELNVNALELDDSALYLCASRLFPTEAFFGQGTRLTVV.

Notes on this clonotype: Sequence at one end of the junction differs from germline and may be a read error. V is TRBV6-1 and J is TRBJ1-1, with no clear D. This CDR3 comprises 14 residues. Germline V gene lookup returns CDR1 MNHNS and CDR2 SASEGT. The CDR3 DNA sequence: TGTGCCAGCAGTGAACCGGGGTGCTACACTGAAGCTTCCTTT. It yields the protein CASSEPGCYTEASF.

The sample holds many counts of this clonotype. The J gene is TRBJ2-3, the V gene TRBV10-3; D is unclear. Per the germline V gene, CDR1 is ENHRY and CDR2 is SYGVKD. This CDR3 is 14 amino acids long. The V end lost 0 bases, the J end lost 11 bases, and 15 bases lay between the germline ends. This CDR3 reads CAISESTGVGKQYF. The CDR3 DNA is TGTGCCATCAGTGAGTCGACGGGCGTTGGCAAGCAGTATTTT.

This clonotype appeared many times. V gene TRBV12-3 or TRBV12-4 combines with J gene TRBJ1-1; a weak D match, TRBD1 (5 bases). The CDR3 has 13 residues. V was cut by 5 bases and J by 3 bases, with 10 bases left in between. The CDR3 protein is CASSGGRDTEAFF. As DNA, the CDR3 is TGTGCCAGCAGTGGGGGAAGGGACACTGAAGCTTTCTTT.

This clonotype was counted ten times or more. The chain combines TRBV6-5 with TRBJ2-7; the D call may be TRBD1 or TRBD2 (5 bases each). Germline V CDR1 and CDR2: MNHEY, SVGAGI. The CDR3 sequence is 13 residues long. Trimming stripped 2 bases from V and 6 bases from J, with 11 bases between. CDR3 protein: CASSYGGVGEQYF. The CDR3 nucleotides read TGTGCCAGCAGTTACGGGGGTGTCGGCGAGCAGTACTTC.

For this clonotype: A far larger clone differs by one base, so this is likely a read error. The chain couples TRBV7-8 to TRBJ1-3, with 8 bases that match TRBD1. Per the germline V gene, CDR1 is SGHVS and CDR2 is FQNEAQ. The CDR3 sequence is 17 residues long. V shed 6 bases and J 1 base; nucleotides not matched to a gene: 11. The CDR3 region is CASRSHDRGLSGNTIYF. CDR3 nucleotide sequence: TGTGCCAGCAGATCCCACGACAGGGGTTTATCTGGAAACACCATATATTTT. Full variable domain (remainder filled in from reference TRBV7-8 and TRBJ1-3): GAGVSQSPRYKVAKRGQDVALRCDPISGHVSLFWYQQALGQGPEFLTYFQNEAQLDKSGLPSDRFFAERPEGSVSTLKIQRTQQEDSAVYLCASRSHDRGLSGNTIYFGEGSWLTVV.

The chain combines TRBV9 with TRBJ2-1; D perhaps matches TRBD2 (5 bases). From germline, CDR1 is SGDLS and CDR2 YYNGEE. Between the trimmed V and J ends, which lost 4 bases and 2 bases, there was a span of 13 bases. This CDR3 region has 15 residues. The CDR3 region is CASSIPDWTYNEQFF. CDR3 coding DNA: TGTGCCAGCAGCATACCGGACTGGACCTACAATGAGCAGTTCTTC.

This clonotype was found many times. CDR3 sequence reads: CASSLSFGGSYGYTF. CDR3 coding DNA: TGTGCCAGCAGCCTATCCTTTGGTGGCAGTTACGGCTACACCTTC. The chain is built from TRBV3-1 and TRBJ1-2, with no clear D. V lost 4 bases and J 8 bases, leaving 20 bases between the germline ends. CDR1 and CDR2 from the germline V gene are LGHDT and YNNKEL (reference sequence). There are 15 residues in the CDR3.

This clonotype appeared many times. This sequence joins TRBV5-1 and TRBJ2-7; 8 nucleotides agree with TRBD1. With 2 bases clipped from V and 7 bases from J, the junction kept 5 bases outside the gene matches. The CDR3 consists of 13 residues. The V gene's germline CDR1 is SGHRS and CDR2 YFSETQ. The CDR3, as DNA: TGCGCCAGCAGCTTCAGGGGGCTAGGGGAGCAGTACTTC. This encodes CASSFRGLGEQYF. The variable domain in full, completed from reference TRBV5-1 and TRBJ2-7, reads KAGVTQTPRYLIKTRGQQVTLSCSPISGHRSVSWYQQTPGQGLQFLFEYFSETQRNKGNFPGRFSGRQFSNSRSEMNVSTLELGDSALYLCASSFRGLGEQYFGPGTRLTVT.

This clonotype appeared once. Being one base from a much bigger clone, this may be a read error. This chain joins TRBV12-3 or TRBV12-4 and TRBJ1-1; 8 bases match TRBD1. The CDR3 spans 13 residues. Unmatched junction bases numbered 8, after V lost 10 bases and J lost 4 bases. Written as DNA, the CDR3 is TGTGCCAACAGCCTAACAGGGGGCACTGAAGCTTTCTTT. Amino acids: CANSLTGGTEAFF.

The sample holds many counts of this clonotype. The V call is TRBV2, the J call TRBJ2-3; 13 positions match TRBD2. The CDR3 spans 15 residues. V shed 5 bases, J shed 7 bases, and the junction held 6 bases outside the gene matches. Germline V lookup: CDR1 SNHLY, CDR2 FYNNEI. The CDR3: CASSRLAGGRNTQYF. The CDR3 DNA reads as TGTGCCAGCAGTCGACTAGCGGGGGGCCGGAATACGCAGTATTTT.

The chain combines TRBV29-1 with TRBJ2-7; D tentatively reads TRBD1 or TRBD2 (5 bases each). The V and J ends lost 3 bases and 0 bases respectively, with 12 bases between them. The CDR3 runs 14 residues. Germline CDR1 reads SQVTM; CDR2 reads ANQGSEA. This CDR3 reads CSVDRDGSSYEQYF. CDR3 in DNA: TGCAGCGTTGATAGGGACGGTTCCTCCTACGAGCAGTACTTC.

This clonotype was recorded many times. The chain employs TRBV20-1 and TRBJ2-7; possibly TRBD1 for D (6 bases). Per the germline V gene, CDR1 is DFQATT and CDR2 is SNEGSKA (reference sequence). CDR3 length: 14 amino acids. Trimming removed 6 bases from V and 2 bases from J, with 17 bases in between. In nucleotides, the CDR3 is TGCAGTGCCAGCCAACCGCAGGGGACCTACGAGCAGTACTTC. This translates into CSASQPQGTYEQYF.

In this sample, this clonotype turned up many times. This chain connects TRBV13 to TRBJ2-7; TRBD2 aligns across 13 bases. Germline assignment: CDR1 PRHDT and CDR2 FYEKMQ (reference sequence). The CDR3 consists of 15 residues. Losses at the gene ends were 5 bases for V and 4 bases for J; bases not matched to a gene: 5. The DNA of the CDR3 is TGTGCCAGCAGCCCGGGACTAGCGGGAAGGTACGAGCAGTACTTC. Protein product: CASSPGLAGRYEQYF.

This chain links TRBV6-5 with TRBJ1-1; TRBD1 matches at 9 bases. The J segment lost 5 bases and the V segment lost 4 bases, leaving 17 bases of the junction unmatched. The germline V gene encodes CDR1 MNHEY and CDR2 SVGAGI. This CDR3 has 18 residues. CDR3 protein: CASSSVQYPGTGRTEAFF. In DNA form, the CDR3 reads TGTGCCAGCAGTTCAGTACAATACCCCGGGACAGGGCGGACTGAAGCTTTCTTT.

There are many counts of this clonotype. V usage is TRBV11-2 and J usage is TRBJ1-1; the D gene is possibly TRBD1 (6 bases). The germline V gene has CDR1 SGHAT and CDR2 FQNNGV. The CDR3 totals 16 residues. V was cut by 4 bases and J by 1 base, with 16 bases left in between. In DNA, the CDR3 is TGTGCCAGCAGCTCTCCACTGAAGACAGGGAACACTGAAGCTTTCTTT. Amino acids: CASSSPLKTGNTEAFF.

Only a few counts were recorded for this clonotype. The CDR3 sequence is CASSFSGVQSGELFF. CDR3 nucleotide sequence: TGTGCCAGCAGCTTTAGCGGAGTACAGTCCGGGGAGCTGTTTTTT. The rearrangement uses TRBV7-9 and TRBJ2-2, with a weak D call TRBD2 (6 bases). In germline, CDR1 is SEHNR, CDR2 FQNEAQ (reference sequence). The CDR3 length is 15 residues. V was clipped by 3 bases and J by 6 bases, with 14 bases between them.

The V call is TRBV7-2, the J call TRBJ2-1; no definite D call. Trimming took 9 bases from V and 9 from J, leaving 12 bases between them. CDR1 SGHTA and CDR2 FQGNSA come from the germline V gene. The CDR3 length is 11 residues. The CDR3 DNA follows: TGTGCCAGTGTGCTTGAGATTGAGCAGTTCTTC. This encodes CASVLEIEQFF.

The chain joins TRBV6-4 to TRBJ2-5; 8 bases are shared with TRBD1. Germline V gene data show CDR1 as MRHNA and CDR2 as SNTAGT. The CDR3 has 14 residues. V shed 10 bases and J 4 bases; nucleotides not matched to a gene: 11. The CDR3 sequence is CANRDADRGETQYF. For the CDR3, the DNA is TGTGCCAACAGAGATGCCGACAGGGGAGAGACCCAGTACTTC.

A note on this clonotype: A far larger clone lies a single base away; this is likely a read error. J is TRBJ1-2 and V is TRBV7-9; TRBD1 aligns across 7 bases. The V gene end was trimmed by 2 bases and the J gene end by 1 base; junction bases not matched to a gene: 7. The CDR3 extends over 16 amino acids. Germline V gene sequence: CDR1 SEHNR, CDR2 FQNEAQ (reference sequence). The CDR3 protein is CASSLLGGNHNYGYTF. The CDR3 DNA sequence: TGTGCCAGCAGCTTATTAGGGGGCAACCATAACTATGGCTACACCTTC. The whole variable domain, remainder taken from reference TRBV7-9 and TRBJ1-2, is DTGVSQNPRHKITKRGQNVTFRCDPISEHNRLYWYRQTLGQGPEFLTYFQNEAQLEKSRLLSDRFSAERPKGSFSTLEIQRTEQGDSAMYLCASSLLGGNHNYGYTFGSGTRLTVV.

This clonotype was seen at least ten times. V gene TRBV15 combines with J gene TRBJ2-5; maybe TRBD1 (7 bases). Trimming pared 5 bases from V and 1 base from J, leaving 17 bases between. Germline values: CDR1 LNHNV, CDR2 YYDKDF (reference sequence). The CDR3 is 16 residues long. The CDR3 DNA reads TGTGCCACCAGCCGAGCGTACAGGGGAGGCCAAGAGACCCAGTACTTC. Its translation: CATSRAYRGGQETQYF.

Details on this clonotype: This may be a read error, as it is one base from a much larger clone. V gene TRBV6-2 or TRBV6-3 combines with J gene TRBJ2-3; 8 nucleotides agree with TRBD1. The CDR3 has 18 residues. J lost 0 bases, V lost 2 bases, and 10 bases had no gene match. The germline CDR1 and CDR2 sequences are MNHEY and SVGEGT. The CDR3 sequence: CASSYRLRQGTSTDTQYF. In DNA, the CDR3 is TGTGCCAGCAGTTACCGACTTAGACAGGGGACAAGCACAGATACGCAGTATTTT.

There are many counts of this clonotype. V and J are TRBV12-3 or TRBV12-4 and TRBJ1-4; 9 positions match TRBD1. The CDR3 is made up of 14 amino acids. V lost 6 bases, J lost 10 bases, and 9 bases stayed unmatched. This chain's CDR3 is CASSPGQGVGKLFF. The CDR3 bases are TGTGCCAGCAGCCCGGGACAGGGAGTCGGAAAACTGTTTTTT.

This clonotype was detected ten times or more. The chain links TRBV28 to TRBJ2-7; TRBD2 is a possible D gene (5 bases). Germline CDR1 reads MDHEN; CDR2 reads SYDVKM. The CDR3 length is 14 residues. V was shortened by 3 bases and J by 0 bases, with 9 bases between the two germline ends. The CDR3 region is CASSFPGLSYEQYF. CDR3 nucleotide sequence: TGTGCCAGCAGTTTCCCCGGACTCTCCTACGAGCAGTACTTC.

The V and J genes are TRBV4-3 and TRBJ2-6; D call uncertain. Germline loops: CDR1 LGHNA, CDR2 YSLEER. The CDR3 sequence is 13 residues long. V gave up 5 bases and J gave up 3 bases, with 5 bases separating them. CDR3 DNA: TGCGCCAGCAGCGATCTTGGGGCCAACGTCCTGACTTTC. It codes for CASSDLGANVLTF.